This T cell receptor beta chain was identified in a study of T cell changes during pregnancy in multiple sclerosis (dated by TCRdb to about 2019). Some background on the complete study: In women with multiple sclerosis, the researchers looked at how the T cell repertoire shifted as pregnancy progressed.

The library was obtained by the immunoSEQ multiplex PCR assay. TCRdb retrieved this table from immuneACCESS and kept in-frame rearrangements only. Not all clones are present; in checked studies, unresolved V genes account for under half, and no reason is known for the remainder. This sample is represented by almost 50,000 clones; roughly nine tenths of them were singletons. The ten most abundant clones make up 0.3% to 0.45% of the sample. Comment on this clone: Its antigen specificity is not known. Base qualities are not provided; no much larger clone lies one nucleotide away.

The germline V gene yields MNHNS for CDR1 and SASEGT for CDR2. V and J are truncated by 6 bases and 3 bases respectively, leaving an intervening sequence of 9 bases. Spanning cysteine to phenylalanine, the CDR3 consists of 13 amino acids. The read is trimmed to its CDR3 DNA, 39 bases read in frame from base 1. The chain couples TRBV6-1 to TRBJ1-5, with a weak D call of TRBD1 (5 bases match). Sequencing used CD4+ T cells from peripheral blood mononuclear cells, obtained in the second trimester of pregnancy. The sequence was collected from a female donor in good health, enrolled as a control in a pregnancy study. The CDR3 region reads CASSRALNQPQHF. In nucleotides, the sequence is TGTGCCAGCAGCAGGGCCCTCAATCAGCCCCAGCATTTT.